This T cell receptor beta chain is from a study of Ad26.COV2.S vaccination and SARS-CoV-2 variants (dated by TCRdb to about 2021). Concerning the study at large: Donors in the vaccine arm were drawn from COV1001, a phase I-IIa trial of Ad26.COV2.S in healthy adults that was multicentre, randomized, double-blind and placebo-controlled. Ad26.COV2.S was given intramuscularly at 5x10^10 or 1x10^11 viral particles, as a single shot or as two shots 56 days apart. The specificity and breadth of SARS-CoV-2-reactive T cell receptors after Ad26.COV2.S vaccination were assessed by TCRbeta repertoire sequencing. A total of approximately 32 samples were included in the TCR-sequenced set, comprising some 20 Ad26.COV2.S vaccine recipients, 5 placebo recipients and 8 SARS-CoV-2 convalescent individuals. Participants in the trial were split at random into five groups of five each, receiving low-dose or high-dose Ad26.COV2.S once or twice, or else placebo on both occasions. Blinding of investigators to trial group allocation was maintained during experiments and outcome assessment. General study outcomes and caveats: The study was not powered to compare responses between vaccine doses or regimens. The authors noted that total T cell responses may have been underestimated by the TCR breadth and depth analyses. After vaccination, spike-specific CD8+ and CD4+ T cell responses were reported to show substantial breadth. Vaccine and placebo recipients had comparable non-spike TCR breadth, which fits with the vaccine containing only spike. Higher spike-specific TCR breadth was observed in Ad26.COV2.S recipients than in placebo recipients (P = 0.0014).

The immunoSEQ Assay was used to sequence TCRbeta CDR3 regions. After extraction, genomic DNA underwent amplification by bias-controlled multiplex PCR, followed by high-throughput sequencing. The authors processed their data as follows. To quantify the absolute abundance of every unique TCRbeta CDR3 region, sequences were collapsed and filtered. Usable DNA was measured by amplifying reference genes present in all nucleated cells, and TCRbeta template counts were normalized to that usable DNA to estimate T cell fraction. Repertoire TCRs were annotated as SARS-CoV-2-specific when V gene, CDR3 amino acid sequence and J gene were exactly matched to a known reactive TCR set. The reference SARS-CoV-2 TCR set was obtained from MIRA and was filtered for enrichment in COVID-19-positive ImmuneCODE repertoires, whereby public or cross-reactive TCRs were removed. Using the MIRA antigens, annotated TCRs were further analysed by specific ORF or by position within an ORF. Breadth was defined as annotated unique rearrangements over total unique productive rearrangements; depth was the summed frequency of those rearrangements. Group comparisons of TCR breadth used two-sided Wilcoxon rank-sum tests. TCRdb took this table from immuneACCESS and kept in-frame rearrangements with V and J called. Such tables lack part of the clones; where checked against another copy, unresolved V genes explain under half of the gap, and the rest is unexplained. Clone size and the V and J calls come from that table; the DNA yielded D and trimming. The sample table records some 340,000 clones; approximately 80% of these occur just once. The ten largest clones take up around 2.2% of the sample.

A single count supports this clone. The target of this receptor is not known. Per-base qualities were not stored, and no clone one base away is much larger. The label giving this sample's treatment or condition can be read as: roughly 20 received Ad26.COV2.S at low or high dose, single or two shots; 5 received placebo; per-sample allocation not given. Repertoires of vaccine and placebo recipients were sequenced from samples collected on day 63 after the first injection. In Cohort 1b, about 27 adults aged 18-55 years were enrolled at a single site in Boston, USA, between 29 July and 7 August 2020. Ad26.COV2.S consisted of a replication-incompetent adenovirus type 26 vector by which a prefusion-stabilized SARS-CoV-2 spike protein from the original Wuhan strain was expressed. The CDR3 runs 16 amino acids, cysteine and phenylalanine included. The entry retains the CDR3 DNA only, 48 bases that are in frame from base 1. CDR1 and CDR2 were assigned from the germline V gene as MNHEY and SVGEGT. V is cut by 3 bases and J by 1 base, and the space between the germline ends is 13 bases.

Sample: peripheral blood, taken in a trial of Ad26.COV2.S vaccine versus placebo. Recombination joined TRBV6-2 or TRBV6-3 with TRBJ1-5; a confident D gene designation cannot be given. The source is a person aged 18-60 years who received the Ad26.COV2.S COVID-19 vaccine or a placebo. Read as DNA, the sequence is TGTGCCAGCAGTTATAGCCAGAGCTTGAGCAATCAGCCCCAGCATTTT. It codes for CASSYSQSLSNQPQHF.